The 14 T cell receptor beta chains listed next were all sequenced from one sample in a study of siplizumab effects on memory and regulatory T cells. Clones were sequenced by immunoSEQ multiplex PCR, and TCRdb holds only the in-frame ones, with some missing. This table holds about 68,000 clones, roughly 93% found once. The sequenced sample was CD8+ T cells sorted from blood. The source of these receptors is a human donor in good health.

The DNA of the CDR3 is TGTGCCAGCAGTTTACCTCCACTAGCGGGGGGTTACAATGAGCAGTTCTTC. Residues: CASSLPPLAGGYNEQFF. This sequence joins TRBV27 and TRBJ2-1; 12 bases match TRBD2. Germline V CDR1 and CDR2: MNHEY, SMNVEV (reference sequence). The CDR3 spans 17 residues. Unmatched junction bases numbered 6, after V lost 2 bases and J lost 4 bases.

This chain links TRBV19 with TRBJ1-5; no clear D gene. V was pared by 1 base and J by 5 bases, with 12 bases between. CDR3 length: 15 residues. From germline, CDR1 is LNHDA and CDR2 SQIVND (reference sequence). CDR3 DNA: TGTGCCAGTAGTATAGTCCCGGACGGAGATCAGCCCCAGCATTTT. As protein: CASSIVPDGDQPQHF.

This chain uses TRBV29-1 with TRBJ2-7, with TRBD1 as a possible D gene (6 bases). Germline lookup yields CDR1 SQVTM and CDR2 ANQGSEA. The germline V and J ends were trimmed by 5 bases and 0 bases, with 14 bases remaining between them. The CDR3 totals 14 residues. In DNA form, the CDR3 reads TGCAGCGTTCCAGACAGGTACAACTCCTACGAGCAGTACTTC. It codes for CSVPDRYNSYEQYF.

V usage is TRBV25-1 and J usage is TRBJ2-2; D possibly matches TRBD1 or TRBD2 (5 bases each). The CDR3 extends over 14 amino acids. Germline CDR1 MGHDK, CDR2 SYGVNS. Between the trimmed V and J ends, which lost 6 bases and 4 bases, there was a span of 12 bases. The CDR3 DNA follows: TGTGCCAGCAGCCTGGGGGTATTCACCGGGGAGCTGTTTTTT. Its translation: CASSLGVFTGELFF.

The chain combines TRBV7-9 with TRBJ2-3; tentatively, D is TRBD2 (6 bases). There are 13 residues in the CDR3. The germline gives CDR1 SEHNR, CDR2 FQNEAQ (reference sequence). V lost 2 bases to trimming and J lost 13 bases, with 16 bases between them. CDR3 nucleotides: TGTGCCAGCAGCTTAACCGGCGGGGTATTTGAGTATTTT. Its translation: CASSLTGGVFEYF.

The gene calls are TRBV27 and TRBJ2-1; 11 bases map to TRBD2. V shed 8 bases and J 4 bases; nucleotides not matched to a gene: 7. Germline values: CDR1 MNHEY, CDR2 SMNVEV (reference sequence). This CDR3 region has 15 residues. In nucleotides, the CDR3 is TGTGCCAGCGGCCTACTAGCGGGGGAATACAATGAGCAGTTCTTC. Residues: CASGLLAGEYNEQFF.

The genes are TRBV7-6 and TRBJ2-3, with 11 bases fitting TRBD2. The V gene end was trimmed by 5 bases and the J gene end by 3 bases; junction bases not matched to a gene: 4. Germline V gene data show CDR1 as SGHVS and CDR2 as FNYEAQ. The CDR3 is 15 residues long. This CDR3 is CASSTTSGATDTQYF. The CDR3 bases are TGTGCCAGCAGCACGACTAGCGGGGCGACAGATACGCAGTATTTT. Filled out from reference TRBV7-6 and TRBJ2-3, the complete variable domain reads GAGVSQSPRYKVTKRGQDVALRCDPISGHVSLYWYRQALGQGPEFLTYFNYEAQQDKSGLPNDRFSAERPEGSISTLTIQRTEQRDSAMYRCASSTTSGATDTQYFGPGTRLTVL.

The J gene is TRBJ2-1, the V gene TRBV19; 11 positions match TRBD2. From germline, CDR1 is LNHDA and CDR2 SQIVND (reference sequence). V lost 3 bases and J lost 10; bases outside the gene matches: 11. The CDR3 loop spans 16 amino acids. CDR3: CASSMALAGGKWEQFF. The CDR3 nucleotides are TGTGCCAGTAGTATGGCCCTAGCGGGGGGTAAGTGGGAGCAGTTCTTC.

The chain is built from TRBV19 and TRBJ2-1; the D is unclear. CDR1 is LNHDA and CDR2 is SQIVND in the germline V gene (reference sequence). This CDR3 spans 14 amino acids. V gave up 5 bases and J gave up 9 bases, with 17 bases separating them. The CDR3 reads CASSPLGGFGEQFF. CDR3 nucleotide sequence: TGTGCCAGTAGTCCTTTGGGTGGATTCGGTGAGCAGTTCTTC.

This chain links TRBV14 with TRBJ1-1; D gene ambiguous. The CDR3 length is 15 residues. The germline V gene encodes CDR1 SGHDN and CDR2 FVKESK. The germline V and J ends were trimmed by 1 base and 0 bases, with 9 bases remaining between them. The CDR3 is CASSQGQHMNTEAFF. CDR3 bases: TGTGCCAGCAGCCAAGGCCAACACATGAACACTGAAGCTTTCTTT.

The rearrangement joins TRBV11-1 to TRBJ2-5; D possibly corresponds to TRBD1 (6 bases). This CDR3 contains 13 residues. V shed 4 bases and J shed 9 bases, with 15 bases lying between them. The germline CDR1 and CDR2 sequences are SGHAT and FQDESV (reference sequence). This CDR3 reads CASSSGVPWAQYF. The CDR3 DNA sequence: TGTGCCAGCAGCTCAGGGGTCCCTTGGGCCCAGTACTTC.

This chain joins TRBV6-5 and TRBJ2-7, with D maybe TRBD1 (6 bases). The CDR3 has 13 amino acids. Deletions cut 2 bases from V and 4 bases from J, with 9 bases between. The V gene's germline CDR1 is MNHEY and CDR2 SVGAGI. CDR3 residues: CASSYTGMYEQYF. CDR3 DNA: TGTGCCAGCAGTTACACAGGGATGTACGAGCAGTACTTC.

This chain uses TRBV13 with TRBJ1-1; D might be TRBD1 (6 bases). Germline V gene data show CDR1 as PRHDT and CDR2 as FYEKMQ (reference sequence). Trimming took 5 bases from V and 5 from J, leaving 12 bases between them. The CDR3 loop spans 13 amino acids. CDR3 region: CASSPQGGTEAFF. CDR3 bases: TGTGCCAGCAGCCCACAGGGCGGGACTGAAGCTTTCTTT.

The genes are TRBV9 and TRBJ2-3; D is perhaps TRBD1 or TRBD2 (5 bases each). The CDR3 covers 13 residues. V lost 0 bases and J 6 bases, leaving 8 bases between the germline ends. Germline V CDR1 and CDR2: SGDLS, YYNGEE. Here the CDR3 reads CASSVGGRDTQYF. DNA of the CDR3: TGTGCCAGCAGCGTAGGGGGACGGGATACGCAGTATTTT.